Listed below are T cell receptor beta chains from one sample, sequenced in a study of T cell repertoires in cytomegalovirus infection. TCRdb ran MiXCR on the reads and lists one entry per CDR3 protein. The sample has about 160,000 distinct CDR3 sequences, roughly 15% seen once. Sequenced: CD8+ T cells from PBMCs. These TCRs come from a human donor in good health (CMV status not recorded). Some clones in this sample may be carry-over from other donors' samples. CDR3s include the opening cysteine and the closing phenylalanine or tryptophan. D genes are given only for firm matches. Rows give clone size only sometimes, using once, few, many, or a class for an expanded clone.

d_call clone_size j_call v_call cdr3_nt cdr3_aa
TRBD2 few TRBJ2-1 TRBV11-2 TGTGCCAGCAGCTTAGGCGGGAGGGCCTACAATGAGCAGTTCTTC CASSLGGRAYNEQFF
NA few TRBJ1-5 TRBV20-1 TGCAGTGCTAGAGATCGGGGCCGACTTCAACAGCCCCAGCATTTT CSARDRGRLQQPQHF
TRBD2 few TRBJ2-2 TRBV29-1 TGCAGCGTCCCCGTTGTAGCGGGAGAGAGCACCGGGGAGCTGTTTTTT CSVPVVAGESTGELFF
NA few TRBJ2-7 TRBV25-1 TGTGCCAGCAGTGGAATCTCCTACGAGCAGTACTTC CASSGISYEQYF
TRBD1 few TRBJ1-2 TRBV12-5 TGTGCTAGTGGTGAAACCGGGACAGGGGGTTTCGCCTATGGCTACACCTTC CASGETGTGGFAYGYTF
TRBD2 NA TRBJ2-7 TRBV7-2 TGTGCCAGCAGCTTAGTTAGGCGACTAGCGGGCTTTGAGCCCGTCTACGAGCAGTACTTC CASSLVRRLAGFEPVYEQYF
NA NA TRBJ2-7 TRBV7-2 TGTGCCAGCAGCCCCTTAGCGTACTCCTACGAGCAGTACTTC CASSPLAYSYEQYF
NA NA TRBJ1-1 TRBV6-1 TGTGCCAGCAGTTACAGCTCTTGGAACACTGAAGCTTTCTTT CASSYSSWNTEAFF
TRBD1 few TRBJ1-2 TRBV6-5 TGTGCCAGCAGTTACCGGACAGGGAACTATGGCTACACCTTC CASSYRTGNYGYTF
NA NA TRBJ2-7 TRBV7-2 TGTGCCAGCAGCTTCAGTCGGGAAGGATACGAGCAGTACTTC CASSFSREGYEQYF
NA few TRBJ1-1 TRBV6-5 TGTGCCAGCAGTTTAGGAGTACAGGGTTACACTGAAGCTTTCTTT CASSLGVQGYTEAFF
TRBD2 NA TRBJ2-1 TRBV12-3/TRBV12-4 TGTGCCAGCAGTTTACGGGGAGGCCTAGCGGGGTTGTCCTACAATGAGCAGTTCTTC CASSLRGGLAGLSYNEQFF
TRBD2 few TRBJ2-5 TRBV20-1 TGCAGTGCTAGGACTAGCGGGGGACAAGAGACCCAGTACTTC CSARTSGGQETQYF
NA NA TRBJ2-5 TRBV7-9 TGTGCCAGCAGCTCACAGGACGGACTCCAAGAGACCCAGTACTTC CASSSQDGLQETQYF
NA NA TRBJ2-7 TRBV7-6 TGTGCCAGCAGCTTAGTTCGGGGAGAGCAGTACTTC CASSLVRGEQYF
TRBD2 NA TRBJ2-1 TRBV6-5 TGTGCCAGCAGTTACTCCAGCGGGGGGGGCAATGAGCAGTTCTTC CASSYSSGGGNEQFF
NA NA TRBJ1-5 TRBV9 TGTGCCAGCAGCGTAGGAGGCTCCTACAATCAGCCCCAGCATTTT CASSVGGSYNQPQHF
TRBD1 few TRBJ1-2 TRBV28 TGTGCCAGCAGTCCTGACAGGGGGATTACGACTAACTATGGCTACACCTTC CASSPDRGITTNYGYTF
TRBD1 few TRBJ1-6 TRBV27 TGTGCCAGCAGTTTCCAACAGGGGACTTCACCCCTCCACTTT CASSFQQGTSPLHF
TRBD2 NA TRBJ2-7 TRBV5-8 TGTGCCAGCAGCTTTGAACTAGCGGAATACGAGCAGTACTTC CASSFELAEYEQYF
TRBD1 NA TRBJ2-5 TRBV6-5 TGTGCCAGCAGTTACTCCCCGGGACAGGGGGTTGGCGAGACCCAGTACTTC CASSYSPGQGVGETQYF
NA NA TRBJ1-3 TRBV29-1 TGCAGCGCCGGTGGAAACACCATATATTTT CSAGGNTIYF
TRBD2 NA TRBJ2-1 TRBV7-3 TGTGCCAGCAGCCAGGGACTAGCGGGAGGTCCTAACTACAATGAGCAGTTCTTC CASSQGLAGGPNYNEQFF
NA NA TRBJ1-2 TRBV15 TGTGCCACCAGCAGAGATCGGGCGGAACAACGTGGCTACACCTTC CATSRDRAEQRGYTF
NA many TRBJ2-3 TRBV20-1 TGCAGTGCTAGACCCCGCACAGATACGCAGTATTTT CSARPRTDTQYF
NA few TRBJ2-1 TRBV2 TGTGCCAGCAGGGGTCAATACAATGAGCAGTTCTTC CASRGQYNEQFF
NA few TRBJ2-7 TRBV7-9 TGTGCCAGCAGTTCGGGGGCTTCCGCCTACGAGCAGTACTTC CASSSGASAYEQYF
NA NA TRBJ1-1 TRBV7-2 TGTGCCAGCAGCTTACAGGCCATGAACACTGAAGCTTTCTTT CASSLQAMNTEAFF
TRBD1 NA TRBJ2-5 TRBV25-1 TGTGCCAGCAGTTCGGGACAGGGACCGACCCAGTACTTC CASSSGQGPTQYF
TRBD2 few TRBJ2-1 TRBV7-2 TGTGCCAGCAGTTCCCTGACTAGCGGGATAGTCAATGAGCAGTTCTTC CASSSLTSGIVNEQFF
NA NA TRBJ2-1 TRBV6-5 TGTGCCAGCAATCCCACGGGGCGGGCCTCCTACAATGAGCAGTTCTTC CASNPTGRASYNEQFF
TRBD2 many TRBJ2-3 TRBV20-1 TGCAGTGCTAGAGAGTGGACTAGCGGCACAGATACGCAGTATTTT CSAREWTSGTDTQYF
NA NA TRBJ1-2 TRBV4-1 TGCGCCAGCAGCCAAGTTATGCAGGGGTCTGGCTACACCTTC CASSQVMQGSGYTF
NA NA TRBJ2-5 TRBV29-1 TGCAGCGTTCCCAAAAAGGCCGGGACCTCAAGATGGGAGACCCAGTACTTC CSVPKKAGTSRWETQYF
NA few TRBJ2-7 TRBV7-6 TGTGCCAGCAGCCTGACGCCCAGGACCTACGAGCAGTACTTC CASSLTPRTYEQYF
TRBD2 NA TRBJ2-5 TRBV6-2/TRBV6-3 TGTGCCAGCAGAGGCACTAGCGAAGGAGAGACCCAGTACTTC CASRGTSEGETQYF
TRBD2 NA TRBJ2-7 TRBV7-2 TGTGCCAGCAGCTTACTAGCGGGGAGGGAGCAGTACTTC CASSLLAGREQYF
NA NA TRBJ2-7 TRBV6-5 TGTGCCAGCAGTTACAGGGGGGCTGAAGAGCAGTACTTC CASSYRGAEEQYF
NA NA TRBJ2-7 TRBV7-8 TGTGCCAGCAGGGGAGCCCCCGGGGGAACCTACGAGCAGTACTTC CASRGAPGGTYEQYF
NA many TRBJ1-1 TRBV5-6 TGTGCCAGCAGCTTGTTGGGGGGCAGGAACACTGAAGCTTTCTTT CASSLLGGRNTEAFF
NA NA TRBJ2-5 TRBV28 TGTGCCAGCAGTTCCAGGGAGTGGTCGAAAGAGACCCAGTACTTC CASSSREWSKETQYF
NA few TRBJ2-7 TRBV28 TGTGCCAGCAGTTCCATCACAGGTCCCCGGGACTACGAGCAGTACTTC CASSSITGPRDYEQYF
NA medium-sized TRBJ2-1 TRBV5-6 TGTGCCAGCAGCTTGGGTGGTAAAGAGCAGTTCTTC CASSLGGKEQFF
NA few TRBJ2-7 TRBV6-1 TGTGCCAGCAGTGGGGCGGCATCACATACCTTTTACTCCTACGAGCAGTACTTC CASSGAASHTFYSYEQYF
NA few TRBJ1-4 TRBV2 TGTGCCAGCAGGGAGGGAAGGGAAAAACTGTTTTTT CASREGREKLFF
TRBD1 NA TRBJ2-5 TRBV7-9 TGTGCCAGCAGCCCCCGGGACAGTCAAGAGACCCAGTACTTC CASSPRDSQETQYF
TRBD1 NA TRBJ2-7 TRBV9 TGTGCCAGCAGCGGGGGACAGGGGGGCTACGAGCAGTACTTC CASSGGQGGYEQYF